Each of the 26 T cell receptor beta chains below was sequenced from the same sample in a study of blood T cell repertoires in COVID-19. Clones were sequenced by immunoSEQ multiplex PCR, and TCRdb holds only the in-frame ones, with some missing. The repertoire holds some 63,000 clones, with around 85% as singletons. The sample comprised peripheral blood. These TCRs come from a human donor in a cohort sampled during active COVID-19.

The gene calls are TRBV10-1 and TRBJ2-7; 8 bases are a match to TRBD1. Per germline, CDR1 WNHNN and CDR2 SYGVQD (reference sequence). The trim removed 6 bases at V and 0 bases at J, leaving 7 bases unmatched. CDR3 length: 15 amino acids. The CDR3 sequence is CASRAGGCSSYEQYF. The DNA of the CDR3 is TGCGCCAGCAGGGCAGGGGGCTGTAGCTCCTACGAGCAGTACTTC.

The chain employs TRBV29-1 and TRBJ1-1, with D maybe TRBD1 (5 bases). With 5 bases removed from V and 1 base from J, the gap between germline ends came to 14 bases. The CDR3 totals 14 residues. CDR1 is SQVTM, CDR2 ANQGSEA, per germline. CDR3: CSVMTNTGNTEAFF. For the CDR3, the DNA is TGCAGCGTTATGACAAATACAGGGAACACTGAAGCTTTCTTT. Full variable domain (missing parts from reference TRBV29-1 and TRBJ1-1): SAVISQKPSRDICQRGTSLTIQCQVDSQVTMMFWYRQQPGQSLTLIATANQGSEATYESGFVIDKFPISRPNLTFSTLTVSNMSPEDSSIYLCSVMTNTGNTEAFFGQGTRLTVV.

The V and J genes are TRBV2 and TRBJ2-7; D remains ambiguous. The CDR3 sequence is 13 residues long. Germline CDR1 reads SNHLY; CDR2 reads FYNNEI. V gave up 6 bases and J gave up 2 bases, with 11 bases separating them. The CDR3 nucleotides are TGTGCCAGCAGGCGACACGGTGCCTACGAGCAGTACTTC. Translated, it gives CASRRHGAYEQYF.

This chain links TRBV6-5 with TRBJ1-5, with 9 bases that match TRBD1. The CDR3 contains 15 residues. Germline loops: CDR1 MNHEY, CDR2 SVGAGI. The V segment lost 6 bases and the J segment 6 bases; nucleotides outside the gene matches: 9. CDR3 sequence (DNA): TGTGCCAGCAGGTATCGGGACAGGGCGGGTCAGCCCCAGCATTTT. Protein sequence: CASRYRDRAGQPQHF.

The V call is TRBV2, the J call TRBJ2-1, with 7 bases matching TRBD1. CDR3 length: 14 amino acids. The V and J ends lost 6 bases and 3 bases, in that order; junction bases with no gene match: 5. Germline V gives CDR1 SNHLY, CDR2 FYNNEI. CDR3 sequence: CASRLQGNYNEQFF. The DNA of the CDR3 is TGTGCCAGCAGACTACAGGGGAACTACAATGAGCAGTTCTTC.

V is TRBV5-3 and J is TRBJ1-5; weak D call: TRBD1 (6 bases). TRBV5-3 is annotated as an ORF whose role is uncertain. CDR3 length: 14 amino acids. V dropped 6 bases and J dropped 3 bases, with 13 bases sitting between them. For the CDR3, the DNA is TGTGCCAGAACCACTGGGGGCCACAATCAGCCCCAGCATTTT. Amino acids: CARTTGGHNQPQHF.

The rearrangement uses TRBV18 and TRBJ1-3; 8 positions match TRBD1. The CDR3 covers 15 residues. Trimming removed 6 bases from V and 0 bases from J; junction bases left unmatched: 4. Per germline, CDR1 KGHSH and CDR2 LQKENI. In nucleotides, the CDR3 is TGTGCCAGCTCGGACAGGGTGAGCTCTGGAAACACCATATATTTT. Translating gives CASSDRVSSGNTIYF.

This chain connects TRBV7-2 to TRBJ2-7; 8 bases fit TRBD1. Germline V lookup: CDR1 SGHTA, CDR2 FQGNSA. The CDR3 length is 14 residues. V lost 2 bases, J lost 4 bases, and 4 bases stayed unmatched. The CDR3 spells CASSLRRTGYEQYF. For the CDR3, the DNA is TGTGCCAGCAGCTTAAGGAGGACAGGGTACGAGCAGTACTTC.

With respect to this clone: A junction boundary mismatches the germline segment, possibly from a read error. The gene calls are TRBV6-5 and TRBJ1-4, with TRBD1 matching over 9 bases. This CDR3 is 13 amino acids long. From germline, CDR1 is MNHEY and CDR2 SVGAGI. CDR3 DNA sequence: TGTGCCAGCAGGACGACAGGGGGATTCATGCCCATTTTT. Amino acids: CASRTTGGFMPIF.

The DNA of the CDR3 is TGTGCCAGCACCCCAACCTACAGGGCCCCCTACAATGAGCAGTTCTTC. Residues: CASTPTYRAPYNEQFF. This chain uses TRBV6-2 or TRBV6-3 with TRBJ2-1; TRBD1 might be the D (6 bases). The CDR3 has 16 amino acids. The V gene lost 7 bases and the J gene lost 2 bases, with 18 bases spanning the gap. Germline lookup yields CDR1 MNHEY and CDR2 SVGEGT.

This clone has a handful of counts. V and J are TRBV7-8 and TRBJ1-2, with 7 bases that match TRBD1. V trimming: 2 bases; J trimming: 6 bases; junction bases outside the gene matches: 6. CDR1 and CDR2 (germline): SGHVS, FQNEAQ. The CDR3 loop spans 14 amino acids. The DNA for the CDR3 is TGTGCCAGCAGCTTATTCGACAGGGCCAATGGCTACACCTTC. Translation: CASSLFDRANGYTF.

CDR3 region: CASSPPGQGGNEQFF. The CDR3 bases are TGTGCCAGCTCACCCCCCGGACAGGGCGGCAATGAGCAGTTCTTC. The chain links TRBV18 to TRBJ2-1; 8 nucleotides match TRBD1. With 3 bases clipped from V and 6 bases from J, the junction kept 7 bases outside the gene matches. This CDR3 is built from 15 residues. Looked up from germline, CDR1 is KGHSH and CDR2 is LQKENI.

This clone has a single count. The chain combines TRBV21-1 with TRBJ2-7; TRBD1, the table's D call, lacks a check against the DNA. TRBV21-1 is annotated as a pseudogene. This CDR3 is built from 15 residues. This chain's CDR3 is CASRPRTGEAYEQYF. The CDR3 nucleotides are TGTGCCAGCAGACCCAGGACAGGGGAGGCCTACGAGCAGTACTTC.

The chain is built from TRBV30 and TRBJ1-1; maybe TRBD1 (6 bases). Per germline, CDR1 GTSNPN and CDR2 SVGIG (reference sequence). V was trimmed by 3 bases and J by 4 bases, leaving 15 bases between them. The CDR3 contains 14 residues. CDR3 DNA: TGTGCCTGGAGCCGTAAGGGGGGGACCACTGAAGCTTTCTTT. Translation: CAWSRKGGTTEAFF.

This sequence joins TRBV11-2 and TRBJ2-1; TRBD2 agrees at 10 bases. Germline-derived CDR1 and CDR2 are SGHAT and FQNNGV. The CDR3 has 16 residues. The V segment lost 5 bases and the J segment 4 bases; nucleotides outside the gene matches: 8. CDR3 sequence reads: CASSRMTSGSYNEQFF. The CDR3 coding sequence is TGTGCCAGCAGCCGCATGACTAGCGGGTCTTACAATGAGCAGTTCTTC.

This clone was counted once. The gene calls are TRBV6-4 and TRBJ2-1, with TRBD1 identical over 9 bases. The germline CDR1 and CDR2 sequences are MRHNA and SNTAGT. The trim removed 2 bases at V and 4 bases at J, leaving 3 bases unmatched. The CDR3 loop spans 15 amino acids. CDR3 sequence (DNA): TGTGCCAGCAGTGACGCGACAGGGGGGTACAATGAGCAGTTCTTC. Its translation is CASSDATGGYNEQFF.

The CDR3 DNA follows: TGTGCCAGCAGCAGCGCGGGAGTTGGAGAGCAGTTCTTC. Translating gives CASSSAGVGEQFF. The V and J genes are TRBV3-1 (or the pseudogene TRBV3-2) and TRBJ2-1; 7 nucleotides line up with TRBD2. V gave up 5 bases and J gave up 10 bases; unmatched junction bases: 8. Germline V gene lookup returns CDR1 LGHDT and CDR2 YNNKEL (reference sequence). This CDR3 comprises 13 residues.

The CDR3 DNA sequence: TGTGCCAGCAGTCTGGAGGGACTAGCCCCCTACGAGCAGTACTTC. This sequence encodes CASSLEGLAPYEQYF. The chain carries TRBV6-5 and TRBJ2-7; 9 nucleotides line up with TRBD2. V dropped 5 bases and J dropped 2; count of bases not matched to a gene: 7. This CDR3 spans 15 amino acids. CDR1 is MNHEY, CDR2 SVGAGI, per germline.

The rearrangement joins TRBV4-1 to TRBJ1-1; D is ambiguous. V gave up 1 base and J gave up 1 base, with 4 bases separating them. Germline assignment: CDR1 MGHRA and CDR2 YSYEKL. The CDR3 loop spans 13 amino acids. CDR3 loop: CASSQVRNTEAFF. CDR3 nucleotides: TGCGCCAGCAGCCAAGTCCGGAACACTGAAGCTTTCTTT.

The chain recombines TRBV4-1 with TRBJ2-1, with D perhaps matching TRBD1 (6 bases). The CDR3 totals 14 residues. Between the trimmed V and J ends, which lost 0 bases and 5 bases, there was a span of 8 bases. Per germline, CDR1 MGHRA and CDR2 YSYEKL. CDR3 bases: TGCGCCAGCAGCCAAGACCCAGGGGACAATGAGCAGTTCTTC. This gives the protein CASSQDPGDNEQFF.

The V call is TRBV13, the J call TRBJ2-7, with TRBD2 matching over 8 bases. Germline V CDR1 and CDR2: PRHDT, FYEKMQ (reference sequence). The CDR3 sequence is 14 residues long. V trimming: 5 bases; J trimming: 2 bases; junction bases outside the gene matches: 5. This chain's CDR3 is CASSIAGSAYEQYF. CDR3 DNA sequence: TGTGCCAGCAGCATAGCGGGGTCCGCCTACGAGCAGTACTTC.

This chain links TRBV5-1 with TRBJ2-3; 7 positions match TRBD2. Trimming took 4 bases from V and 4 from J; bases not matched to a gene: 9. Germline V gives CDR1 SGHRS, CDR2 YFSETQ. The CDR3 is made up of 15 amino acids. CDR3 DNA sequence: TGCGCCAGCAGCGCGGACAATAGCGGGTCAGATACGCAGTATTTT. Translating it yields CASSADNSGSDTQYF.

CDR3 sequence: CASSRSSYEQYF. CDR3 coding DNA: TGTGCCAGCAGCCGGAGCTCCTACGAGCAGTACTTC. The chain joins TRBV7-2 to TRBJ2-7; no definite D call. Deletions cut 5 bases from V and 0 bases from J, with 5 bases between. Germline V lookup: CDR1 SGHTA, CDR2 FQGNSA. The CDR3 runs 12 residues.

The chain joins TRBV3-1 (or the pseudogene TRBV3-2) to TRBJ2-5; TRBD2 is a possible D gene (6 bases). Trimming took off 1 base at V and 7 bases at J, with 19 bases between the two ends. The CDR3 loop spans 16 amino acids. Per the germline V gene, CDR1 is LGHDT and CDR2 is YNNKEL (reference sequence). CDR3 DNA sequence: TGTGCCAGCAGCCAAGGGGGCCGACTAGGTGCTGGGACCCAGTACTTC. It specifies CASSQGGRLGAGTQYF.

The CDR3 protein is CASSLGQGTYGYTF. Written as DNA, the CDR3 is TGTGCCAGCAGCTTGGGGCAGGGAACCTATGGCTACACCTTC. This chain links TRBV5-6 with TRBJ1-2, with D tentatively TRBD1 (5 bases). Germline-derived CDR1 and CDR2 are SGHDT and YYEEEE. The CDR3 contains 14 residues. V was trimmed by 0 bases and J by 4 bases, leaving 10 bases between them.

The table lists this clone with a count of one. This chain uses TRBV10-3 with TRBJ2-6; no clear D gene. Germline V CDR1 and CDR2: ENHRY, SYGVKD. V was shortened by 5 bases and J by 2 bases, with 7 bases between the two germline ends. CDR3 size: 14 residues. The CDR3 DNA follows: TGTGCCATCAGTCCATCCACTGGGGCCAACGTCCTGACTTTC. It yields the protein CAISPSTGANVLTF.